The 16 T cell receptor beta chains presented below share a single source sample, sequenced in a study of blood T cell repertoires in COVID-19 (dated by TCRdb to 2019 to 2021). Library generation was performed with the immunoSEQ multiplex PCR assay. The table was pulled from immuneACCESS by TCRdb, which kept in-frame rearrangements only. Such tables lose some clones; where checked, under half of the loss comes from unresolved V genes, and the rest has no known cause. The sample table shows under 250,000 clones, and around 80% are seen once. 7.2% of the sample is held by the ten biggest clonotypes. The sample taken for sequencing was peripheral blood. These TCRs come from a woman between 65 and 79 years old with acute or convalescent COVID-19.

The CDR3, as DNA: TGCAGCGCTGGACACGCCAACACTGAAGCTTTCTTT. Its translation is CSAGHANTEAFF. This rearrangement joins TRBV29-1 to TRBJ1-1; D is perhaps TRBD1 (5 bases). Germline V gene data show CDR1 as SQVTM and CDR2 as ANQGSEA. This CDR3 spans 12 amino acids. Trimming pared 7 bases from V and 2 bases from J, leaving 11 bases between.

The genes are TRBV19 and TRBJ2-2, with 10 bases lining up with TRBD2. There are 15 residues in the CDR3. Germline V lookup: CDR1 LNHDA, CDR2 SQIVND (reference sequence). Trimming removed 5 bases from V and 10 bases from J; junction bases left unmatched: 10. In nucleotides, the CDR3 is TGTGCCAGTAGTGTGGAAATAGCGGGGGGATCGGAGCTGTTTTTT. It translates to CASSVEIAGGSELFF.

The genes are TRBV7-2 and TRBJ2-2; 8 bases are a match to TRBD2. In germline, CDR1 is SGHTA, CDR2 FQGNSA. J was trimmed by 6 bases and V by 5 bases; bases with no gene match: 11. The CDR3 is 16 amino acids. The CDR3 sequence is CASSPGGQGRAGELFF. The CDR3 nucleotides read TGTGCCAGCAGCCCGGGGGGGCAGGGAAGGGCCGGGGAGCTGTTTTTT.

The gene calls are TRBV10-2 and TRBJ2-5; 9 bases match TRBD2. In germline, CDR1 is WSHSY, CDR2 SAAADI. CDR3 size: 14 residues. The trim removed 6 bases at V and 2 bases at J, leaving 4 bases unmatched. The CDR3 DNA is TGCGCCAGCAGCCAGCGGGGGGCTCAAGAGACCCAGTACTTC. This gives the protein CASSQRGAQETQYF.

This CDR3 is CASSLAPPGGMESTDTQYF. The CDR3 nucleotides are TGCGCCAGCAGCTTGGCCCCCCCGGGGGGGATGGAAAGCACAGATACGCAGTATTTT. V usage is TRBV5-1 and J usage is TRBJ2-3; TRBD2 matches at 8 bases. Germline lookup yields CDR1 SGHRS and CDR2 YFSETQ. J lost 0 bases, V lost 0 bases, and 12 bases had no gene match. This CDR3 has 19 residues.

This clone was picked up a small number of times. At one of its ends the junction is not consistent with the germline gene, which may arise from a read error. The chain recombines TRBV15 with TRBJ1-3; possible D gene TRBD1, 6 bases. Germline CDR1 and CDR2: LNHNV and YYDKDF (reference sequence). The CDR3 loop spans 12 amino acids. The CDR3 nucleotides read TGTGCCACCAGCAGAGATGGGACACAGAGTAATTTT. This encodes CATSRDGTQSNF.

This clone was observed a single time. The CDR3: CASSESVTQYF. CDR3 bases: TGTGCCAGCAGTGAATCGGTGACCCAGTACTTC. The V and J genes are TRBV25-1 and TRBJ2-5; D ambiguous. Trimming shortened V by 1 base and J by 7 bases, and 4 bases separated the two germline ends. This CDR3 has 11 amino acids. Looked up from germline, CDR1 is MGHDK and CDR2 is SYGVNS.

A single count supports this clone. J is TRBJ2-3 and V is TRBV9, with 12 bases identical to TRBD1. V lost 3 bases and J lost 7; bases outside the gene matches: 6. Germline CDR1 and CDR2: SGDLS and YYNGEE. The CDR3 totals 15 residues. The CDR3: CASSARDRGQNTQYF. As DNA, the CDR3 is TGTGCCAGCAGCGCCCGGGACAGGGGGCAAAATACGCAGTATTTT.

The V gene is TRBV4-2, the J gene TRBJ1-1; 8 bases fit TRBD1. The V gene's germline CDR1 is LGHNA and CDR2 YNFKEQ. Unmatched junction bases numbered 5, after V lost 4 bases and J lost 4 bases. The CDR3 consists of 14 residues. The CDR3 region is CASSPGQGSTEAFF. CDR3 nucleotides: TGTGCCAGCAGCCCAGGACAGGGCAGCACTGAAGCTTTCTTT.

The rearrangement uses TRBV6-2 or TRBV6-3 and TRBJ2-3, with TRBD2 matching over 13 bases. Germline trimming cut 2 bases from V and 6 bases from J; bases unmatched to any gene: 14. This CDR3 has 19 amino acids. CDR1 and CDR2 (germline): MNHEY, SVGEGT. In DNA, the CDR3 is TGTGCCAGCAGTTACGGCCGGCCTACCACTAGCGGGGGGGCTGATACGCAGTATTTT. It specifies CASSYGRPTTSGGADTQYF.

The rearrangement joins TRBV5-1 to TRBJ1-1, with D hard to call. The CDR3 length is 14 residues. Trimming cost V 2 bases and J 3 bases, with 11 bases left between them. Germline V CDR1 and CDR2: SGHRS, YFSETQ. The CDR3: CASSLLMADTEAFF. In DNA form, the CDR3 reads TGCGCCAGCAGCTTATTAATGGCGGACACTGAAGCTTTCTTT.

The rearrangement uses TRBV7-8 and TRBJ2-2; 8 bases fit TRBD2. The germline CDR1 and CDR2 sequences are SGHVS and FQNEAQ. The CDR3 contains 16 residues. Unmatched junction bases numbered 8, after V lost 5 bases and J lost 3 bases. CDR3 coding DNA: TGTGCCAGCAGCCCCCGAAGCGGGGGCCACACCGGGGAGCTGTTTTTT. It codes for CASSPRSGGHTGELFF.

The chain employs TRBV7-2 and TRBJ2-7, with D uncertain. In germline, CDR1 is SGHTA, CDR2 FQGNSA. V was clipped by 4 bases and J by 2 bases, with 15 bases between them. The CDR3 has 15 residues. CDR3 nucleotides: TGTGCCAGCAGCTCCGCCGAGACACCAACCTACGAGCAGTACTTC. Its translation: CASSSAETPTYEQYF. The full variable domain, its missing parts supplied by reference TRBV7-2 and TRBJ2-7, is GAGVSQSPSNKVTEKGKDVELRCDPISGHTALYWYRQSLGQGLEFLIYFQGNSAPDKSGLPSDRFSAERTGGSVSTLTIQRTQQEDSAVYLCASSSAETPTYEQYFGPGTRLTVT.

CDR3 residues: CASSVAGVSLDTQYF. The CDR3 DNA is TGTGCCAGCAGCGTTGCGGGGGTTTCGTTAGATACGCAGTATTTT. The V gene is TRBV9, the J gene TRBJ2-3; 7 nucleotides line up with TRBD2. Germline loops: CDR1 SGDLS, CDR2 YYNGEE. The CDR3 consists of 15 residues. V was clipped by 2 bases and J by 5 bases; unmatched bases: 8.

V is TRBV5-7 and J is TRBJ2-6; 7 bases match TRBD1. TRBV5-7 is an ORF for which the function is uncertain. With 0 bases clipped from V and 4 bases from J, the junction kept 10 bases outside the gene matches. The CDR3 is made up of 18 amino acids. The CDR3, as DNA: TGTGCCAGCAGCTTGGAGGGCAGGGGGAAGCCGGGGGCCAACGTCCTGACTTTC. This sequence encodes CASSLEGRGKPGANVLTF.

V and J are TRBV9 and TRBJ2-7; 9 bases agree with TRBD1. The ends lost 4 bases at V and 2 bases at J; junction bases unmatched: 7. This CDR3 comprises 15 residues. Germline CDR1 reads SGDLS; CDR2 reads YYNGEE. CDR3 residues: CASSIPGTGTYEQYV. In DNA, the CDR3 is TGTGCCAGCAGCATCCCCGGGACAGGGACCTACGAGCAGTACGTC.